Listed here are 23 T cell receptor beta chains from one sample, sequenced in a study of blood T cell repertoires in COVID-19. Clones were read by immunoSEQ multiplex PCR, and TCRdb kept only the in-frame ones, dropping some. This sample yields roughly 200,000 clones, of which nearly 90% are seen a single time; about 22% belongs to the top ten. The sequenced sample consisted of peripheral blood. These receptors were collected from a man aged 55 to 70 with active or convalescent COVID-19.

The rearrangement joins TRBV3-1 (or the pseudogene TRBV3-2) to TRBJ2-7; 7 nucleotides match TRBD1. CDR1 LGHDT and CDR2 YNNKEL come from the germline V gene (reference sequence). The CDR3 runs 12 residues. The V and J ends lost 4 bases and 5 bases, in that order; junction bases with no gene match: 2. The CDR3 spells CASSLTGNEQYF. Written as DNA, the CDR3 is TGTGCCAGCAGCCTGACAGGGAACGAGCAGTACTTC.

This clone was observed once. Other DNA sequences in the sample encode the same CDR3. CDR3 region: CATSRDRSYEQYF. The CDR3 DNA sequence: TGTGCCACCAGCAGAGACAGGTCCTACGAGCAGTACTTC. J is TRBJ2-7 and V is TRBV15; D is undetermined. This CDR3 is built from 13 residues. Germline CDR1 reads LNHNV; CDR2 reads YYDKDF (reference sequence). Trimming shortened V by 0 bases and J by 1 base, and 4 bases separated the two germline ends.

The CDR3 DNA reads TGTGCCAGCAGCTTTGTCTCGTCCTACGAGCAGTACTTC. Encoded protein: CASSFVSSYEQYF. This sequence joins TRBV5-6 and TRBJ2-7, with D uncertain. V was shortened by 2 bases and J by 1 base, with 7 bases between the two germline ends. From germline, CDR1 is SGHDT and CDR2 YYEEEE. The CDR3 has 13 amino acids.

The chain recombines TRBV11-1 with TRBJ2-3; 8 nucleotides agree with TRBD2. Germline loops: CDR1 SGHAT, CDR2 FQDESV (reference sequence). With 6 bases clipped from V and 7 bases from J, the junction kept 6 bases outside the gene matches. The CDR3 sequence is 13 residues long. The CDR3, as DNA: TGTGCCAGCAGTTTTAGCGGGGAGTATACGCAGTATTTT. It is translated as CASSFSGEYTQYF. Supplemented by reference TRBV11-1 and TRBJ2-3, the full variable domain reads EAEVAQSPRYKITEKSQAVAFWCDPISGHATLYWYRQILGQGPELLVQFQDESVVDDSQLPKDRFSAERLKGVDSTLKIQPAELGDSAMYLCASSFSGEYTQYFGPGTRLTVL.

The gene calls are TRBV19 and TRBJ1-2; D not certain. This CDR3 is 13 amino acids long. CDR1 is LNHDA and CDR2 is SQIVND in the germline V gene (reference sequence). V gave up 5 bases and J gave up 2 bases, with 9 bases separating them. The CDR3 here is CASSESGNYGYTF. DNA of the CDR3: TGTGCCAGTAGTGAATCGGGGAACTATGGCTACACCTTC.

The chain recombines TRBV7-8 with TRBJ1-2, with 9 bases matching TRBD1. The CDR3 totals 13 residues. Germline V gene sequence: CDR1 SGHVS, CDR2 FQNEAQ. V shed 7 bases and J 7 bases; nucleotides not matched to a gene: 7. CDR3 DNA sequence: TGTGCCAGCACCCCACAGGGGGCGGTTGGCTACACCTTC. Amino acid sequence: CASTPQGAVGYTF.

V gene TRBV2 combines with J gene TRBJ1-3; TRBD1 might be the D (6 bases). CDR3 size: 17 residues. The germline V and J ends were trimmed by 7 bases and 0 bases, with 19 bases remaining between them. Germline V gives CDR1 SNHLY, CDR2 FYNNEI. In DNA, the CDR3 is TGTGCCAGCACCGGGGGGCCAGGGCACCTCTCTGGAAACACCATATATTTT. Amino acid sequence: CASTGGPGHLSGNTIYF.

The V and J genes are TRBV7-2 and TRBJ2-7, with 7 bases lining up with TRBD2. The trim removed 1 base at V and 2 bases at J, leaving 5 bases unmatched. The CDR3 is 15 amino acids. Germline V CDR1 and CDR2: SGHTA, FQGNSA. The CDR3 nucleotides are TGTGCCAGCAGCTTAGGGGGGGGAACGACCTACGAGCAGTACTTC. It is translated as CASSLGGGTTYEQYF.

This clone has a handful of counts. CDR3 bases: TGTGCCAGCAGCGTAGGGGGACTAGAAGTTGAGCAGTTCTTC. It encodes CASSVGGLEVEQFF. The chain carries TRBV9 and TRBJ2-1; the match to TRBD2 covers 8 bases. The CDR3 length is 14 residues. Germline V gene data show CDR1 as SGDLS and CDR2 as YYNGEE. V lost 0 bases, J lost 9 bases, and 5 bases stayed unmatched.

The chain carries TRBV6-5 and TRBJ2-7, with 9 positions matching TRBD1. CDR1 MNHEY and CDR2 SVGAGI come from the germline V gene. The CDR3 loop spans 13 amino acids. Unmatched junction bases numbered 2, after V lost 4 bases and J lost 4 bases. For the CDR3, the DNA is TGTGCCAGCAGTTTCGACAGGGGGTACGAGCAGTACTTC. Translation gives CASSFDRGYEQYF.

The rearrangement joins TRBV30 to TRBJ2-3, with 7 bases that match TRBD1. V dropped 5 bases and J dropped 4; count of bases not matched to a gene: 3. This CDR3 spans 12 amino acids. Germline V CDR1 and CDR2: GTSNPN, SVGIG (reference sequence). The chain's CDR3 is CAWSTGADTQYF. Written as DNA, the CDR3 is TGTGCCTGGTCTACAGGGGCAGATACGCAGTATTTT.

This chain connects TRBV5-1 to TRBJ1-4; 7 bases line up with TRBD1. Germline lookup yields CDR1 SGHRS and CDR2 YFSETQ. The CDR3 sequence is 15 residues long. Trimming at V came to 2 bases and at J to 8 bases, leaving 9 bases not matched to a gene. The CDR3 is CASSFGAGGHEKLFF. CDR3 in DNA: TGCGCCAGCAGCTTTGGAGCAGGGGGACACGAAAAACTGTTTTTT.

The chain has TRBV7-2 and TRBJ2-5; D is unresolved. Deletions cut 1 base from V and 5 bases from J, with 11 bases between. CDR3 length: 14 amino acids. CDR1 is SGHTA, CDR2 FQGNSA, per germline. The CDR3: CASSLVVGAETQYF. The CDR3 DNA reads TGTGCCAGCAGCTTAGTCGTGGGCGCGGAGACCCAGTACTTC.

The chain's CDR3 is CASSPDGYTF. Written as DNA, the CDR3 is TGTGCCAGCAGCCCAGATGGCTACACCTTC. V usage is TRBV7-7 and J usage is TRBJ1-2; no clear D. Germline-derived CDR1 and CDR2 are SSHAT and FNYEAQ (reference sequence). The CDR3 is 10 residues long. V was trimmed by 5 bases and J by 6 bases, leaving 4 bases between them.

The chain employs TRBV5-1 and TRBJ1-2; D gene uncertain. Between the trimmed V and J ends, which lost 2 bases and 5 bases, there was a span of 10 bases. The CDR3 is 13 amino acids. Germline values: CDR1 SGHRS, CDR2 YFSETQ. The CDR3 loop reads CASSFEEGYGYTF. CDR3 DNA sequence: TGCGCCAGCAGCTTTGAGGAGGGATATGGCTACACCTTC.

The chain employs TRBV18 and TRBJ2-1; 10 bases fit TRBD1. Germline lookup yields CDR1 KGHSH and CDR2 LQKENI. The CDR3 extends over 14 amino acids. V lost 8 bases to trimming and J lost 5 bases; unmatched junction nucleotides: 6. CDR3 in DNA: TGTGCCAGCACGCGGGACAGGGGAAACAATGAGCAGTTCTTC. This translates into CASTRDRGNNEQFF.

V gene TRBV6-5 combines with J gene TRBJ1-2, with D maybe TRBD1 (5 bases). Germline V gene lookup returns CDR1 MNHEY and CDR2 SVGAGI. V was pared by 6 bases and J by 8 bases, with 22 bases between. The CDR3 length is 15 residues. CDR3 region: CASSQTGVGSRGYTF. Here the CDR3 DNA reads TGTGCCAGCAGCCAAACGGGGGTCGGTTCGAGAGGCTACACCTTC.

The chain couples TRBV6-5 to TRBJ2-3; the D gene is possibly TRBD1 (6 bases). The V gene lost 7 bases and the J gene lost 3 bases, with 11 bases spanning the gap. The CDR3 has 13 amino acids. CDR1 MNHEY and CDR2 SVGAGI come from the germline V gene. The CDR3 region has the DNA TGTGCCAGCATCCGGGACACAACAGATACGCAGTATTTT. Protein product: CASIRDTTDTQYF.

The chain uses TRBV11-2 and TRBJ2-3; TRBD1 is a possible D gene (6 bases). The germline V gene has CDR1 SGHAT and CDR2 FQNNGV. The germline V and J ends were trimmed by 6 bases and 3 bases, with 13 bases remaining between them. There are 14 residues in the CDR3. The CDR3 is CASRVGATTDTQYF. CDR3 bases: TGTGCCAGCAGAGTGGGGGCGACAACAGATACGCAGTATTTT.

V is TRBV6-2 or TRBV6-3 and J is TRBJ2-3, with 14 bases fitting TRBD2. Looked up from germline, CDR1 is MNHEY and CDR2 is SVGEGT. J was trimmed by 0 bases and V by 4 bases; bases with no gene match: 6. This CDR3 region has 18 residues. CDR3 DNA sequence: TGTGCCAGCAGTTGGACTAGCGGGGGGACAACTAGCACAGATACGCAGTATTTT. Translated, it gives CASSWTSGGTTSTDTQYF.

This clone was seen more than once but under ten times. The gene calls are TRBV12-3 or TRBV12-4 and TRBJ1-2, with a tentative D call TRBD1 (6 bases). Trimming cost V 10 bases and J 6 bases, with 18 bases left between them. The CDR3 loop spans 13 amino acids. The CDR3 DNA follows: TGTGCCAACACGAGGGGGGAGGGGAATGGCTACACCTTC. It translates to CANTRGEGNGYTF.

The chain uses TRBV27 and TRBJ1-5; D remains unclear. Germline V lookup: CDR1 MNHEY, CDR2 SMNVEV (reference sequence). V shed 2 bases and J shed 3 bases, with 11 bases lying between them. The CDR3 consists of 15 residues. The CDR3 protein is CASSLMGALNQPQHF. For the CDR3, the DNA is TGTGCCAGCAGTTTAATGGGCGCTCTCAATCAGCCCCAGCATTTT.

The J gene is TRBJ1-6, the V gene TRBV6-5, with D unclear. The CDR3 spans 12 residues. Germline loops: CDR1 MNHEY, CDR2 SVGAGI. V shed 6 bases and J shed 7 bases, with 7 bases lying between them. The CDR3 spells CASREKNSPLHF. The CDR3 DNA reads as TGTGCCAGCAGGGAGAAGAATTCACCCCTCCACTTT.